This TCR beta chain was sequenced for a study of cytomegalovirus exposure and HLA in healthy donors. In the PCR, 60 Vbeta and 13 Jbeta primers were used. In the original analysis: There were around 78 million unique TCR beta chains by a later count, and about 11 million of them were shared. Sequencing used immunoSEQ multiplex PCR; TCRdb keeps in-frame clones, though not all of them. That table is the source of V, J and clone size, and D and trimming were worked out from the DNA. Counted here are around 100,000 clones, more than 70% occurring once; the ten biggest clones make up approximately 3.6%. In germline, CDR1 is SGDLS, CDR2 YYNGEE. V was shortened by 0 bases and J by 5 bases, with 19 bases between the two germline ends. The CDR3 length is 17 residues. As for this clone: Its matching antigen is unknown.

General study points: It emerged from a later analysis that several of the most significant clusters appeared to be linked to common viral pathogens. The study labeled about 160 TCR beta chains cytomegalovirus-associated. Some V segments (TRBV6-2 and TRBV6-3 among them) were excluded as indistinguishable.

The sequence derives from a man in his thirties or forties in good health and CMV-seronegative. The gene calls are TRBV9 and TRBJ2-3; D possibly corresponds to TRBD1 (6 bases). The sample consisted of PBMCs. The CDR3 DNA reads as TGTGCCAGCAGCGTAGAGGGGGATCTGACTGCGGGAGATACGCAGTATTTT. It specifies CASSVEGDLTAGDTQYF. Drawing the rest from reference TRBV9 and TRBJ2-3, the complete variable domain is DSGVTQTPKHLITATGQRVTLRCSPRSGDLSVYWYQQSLDQGLQFLIQYYNGEERAKGNILERFSAQQFPDLHSELNLSSLELGDSALYFCASSVEGDLTAGDTQYFGPGTRLTVL.